A few counts support the clone carrying this T cell receptor (beta chain). Its cognate antigen is unknown. This specimen belongs to a study of T cells after yellow fever vaccination. General study findings and limits: Though weaker, the secondary response peaked faster, on day 5 versus 15.

The germline gives CDR1 MNHEY, CDR2 SVGAGI. The CDR3 consists of 15 residues. V gave up 0 bases and J gave up 7 bases, with 12 bases separating them. Using its own MiXCR run on the 5' RACE reads, TCRdb lists one record per CDR3 protein. This repertoire shows 250,000 to 350,000 distinct CDR3 sequences, about 6.6% found once; its top ten account for over 15%. This rearrangement joins TRBV6-5 to TRBJ1-4; D gene ambiguous. The clonotype was recovered from a man between 18 and 29 years old who received the YFV17D yellow fever vaccine. The specimen was PBMCs, collected roughly 46 days after the first yellow fever vaccination. The CDR3 is CASSYSSGEAEKLFF. The CDR3 coding sequence is TGTGCCAGCAGTTACTCCTCGGGCGAGGCTGAAAAACTGTTTTTT.